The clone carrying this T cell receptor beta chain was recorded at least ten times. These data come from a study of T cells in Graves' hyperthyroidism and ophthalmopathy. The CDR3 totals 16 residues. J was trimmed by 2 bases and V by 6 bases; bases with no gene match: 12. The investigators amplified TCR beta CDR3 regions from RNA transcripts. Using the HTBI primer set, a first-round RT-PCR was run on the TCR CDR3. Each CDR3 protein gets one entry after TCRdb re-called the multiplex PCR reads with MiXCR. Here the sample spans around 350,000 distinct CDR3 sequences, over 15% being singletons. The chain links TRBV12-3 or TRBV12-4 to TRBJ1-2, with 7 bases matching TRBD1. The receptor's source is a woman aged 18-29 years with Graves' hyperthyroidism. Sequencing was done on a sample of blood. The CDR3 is CASSPHHQGGNYGYTF. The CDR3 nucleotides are TGTGCCAGCAGCCCGCACCATCAGGGGGGGAACTATGGCTACACCTTC.